This T cell receptor beta chain came from a study of spatial heterogeneity in lung cancer. The wider study: Consistently, beta-chain sequences turned up in larger numbers than alpha-chain sequences did.

Relative to its sample, this clonotype is hyperexpanded (1% or more). Antigen: not known. This beta chain appears as a stray read in a library generated for alpha chains; its size is not informative. TCR cDNA molecules each carried a unique molecular identifier. TCRdb itself ran the 5' RACE reads through MiXCR, one entry per CDR3 protein. The sample contains around 4,000 distinct CDR3 sequences, just over 5% of which appear only once. Findings and caveats of the study: For expanded intratumoral alpha and beta TCRs, counts tracked tumor mutation counts. The estimated TCR-seq coverage of tumor T cells amounted to around 7% when looking at alpha chains and more than 12% when looking at beta chains.

Time point described: sample taken at primary tumor resection. The input material, whole RNA from tumor, nontumor lung or frozen PBMC, was sequenced unsorted. This clonotype was obtained from a female donor with early-stage non-small cell lung cancer. The input for sequencing was lung tumor tissue, taken at surgery.

CDR3 loop: CASSLDETQYF. DNA for the CDR3: TGTGCCAGCAGCTTAGATGAGACCCAGTACTTC. The chain carries TRBV7-6 and TRBJ2-5; D call uncertain. Trimming stripped 1 base from V and 5 bases from J, with 2 bases between. The germline V gene encodes CDR1 SGHVS and CDR2 FNYEAQ. This CDR3 is 11 amino acids long.